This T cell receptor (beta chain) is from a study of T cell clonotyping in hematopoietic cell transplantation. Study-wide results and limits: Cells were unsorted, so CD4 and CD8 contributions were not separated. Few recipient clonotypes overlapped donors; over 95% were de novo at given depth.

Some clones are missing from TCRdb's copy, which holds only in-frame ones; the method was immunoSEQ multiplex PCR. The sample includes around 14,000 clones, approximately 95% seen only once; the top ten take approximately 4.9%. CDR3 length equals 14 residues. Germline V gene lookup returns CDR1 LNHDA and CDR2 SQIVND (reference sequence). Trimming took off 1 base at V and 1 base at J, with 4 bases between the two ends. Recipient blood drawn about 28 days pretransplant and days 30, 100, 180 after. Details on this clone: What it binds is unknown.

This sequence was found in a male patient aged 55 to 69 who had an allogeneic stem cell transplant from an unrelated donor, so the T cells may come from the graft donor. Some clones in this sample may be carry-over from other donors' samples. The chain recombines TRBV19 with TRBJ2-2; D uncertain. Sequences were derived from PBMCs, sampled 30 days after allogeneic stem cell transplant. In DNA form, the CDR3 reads TGTGCCAGTAGTATAGGAAGGAACACCGGGGAGCTGTTTTTT. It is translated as CASSIGRNTGELFF.